Listed here are 31 T cell receptor beta chains from one sample, sequenced in a study of T cell responses to AZD1222 COVID-19 vaccine. This table comes from immunoSEQ multiplex PCR, and its TCRdb copy is limited to in-frame clones, with some not included. The table shows roughly 200,000 clones, with approximately 92% occurring only once. The sample in question was peripheral blood, obtained 28 days after the second dose of the MenACWY control vaccine. The receptor set was obtained from an adult who received the MenACWY meningococcal vaccine as a control.

This clone was counted a single time. This chain connects TRBV7-3 to TRBJ1-6; D uncertain. This CDR3 is built from 13 residues. V lost 5 bases and J 9 bases, leaving 11 bases between the germline ends. Germline V gives CDR1 SGHTA, CDR2 FQGTGA. CDR3 DNA: TGTGCCAGCAGCCAAGGGTTGGGTTCACCCCTCCACTTT. This gives the protein CASSQGLGSPLHF.

V and J are TRBV11-3 and TRBJ2-1, with 12 bases that match TRBD2. Unmatched junction bases numbered 7, after V lost 8 bases and J lost 8 bases. In germline, CDR1 is SGHNT, CDR2 YENEEA. The CDR3 length is 14 residues. The CDR3 nucleotides read TGTGCCAGCGGGCTAGCGGGGGGGCCGGATGAGCAGTTCTTC. Encoded protein: CASGLAGGPDEQFF. The variable domain in full, completed from reference TRBV11-3 and TRBJ2-1, reads EAGVVQSPRYKIIEKKQPVAFWCNPISGHNTLYWYLQNLGQGPELLIRYENEEAVDDSQLPKDRFSAERLKGVDSTLKIQPAELGDSAVYLCASGLAGGPDEQFFGPGTRLTVL.

This clone has a handful of counts. The chain carries TRBV6-5 and TRBJ1-1; D call uncertain. This CDR3 contains 11 residues. With 4 bases removed from V and 4 bases from J, the gap between germline ends came to 4 bases. Germline loops: CDR1 MNHEY, CDR2 SVGAGI. CDR3 nucleotides: TGTGCCAGCAGTTGGTCCACTGAAGCTTTCTTT. Amino acid sequence: CASSWSTEAFF.

The rearrangement joins TRBV2 to TRBJ2-7, with 9 bases fitting TRBD1. Germline V gene data show CDR1 as SNHLY and CDR2 as FYNNEI. V was clipped by 5 bases and J by 2 bases; unmatched bases: 7. CDR3 length equals 15 residues. Here the CDR3 DNA reads TGTGCCAGCAGTACCGGACAGGGGAGGACCTACGAGCAGTACTTC. Its protein is CASSTGQGRTYEQYF.

The chain is built from TRBV28 and TRBJ1-1, with TRBD1 matching 8 bases. The CDR3 totals 14 residues. Germline trimming cut 3 bases from V and 4 bases from J; bases unmatched to any gene: 4. The germline V gene encodes CDR1 MDHEN and CDR2 SYDVKM. DNA of the CDR3: TGTGCCAGCAGTTTTGGGCAGGGGGCCACTGAAGCTTTCTTT. Residues: CASSFGQGATEAFF.

The J gene is TRBJ1-1, the V gene TRBV30; the match to TRBD1 covers 9 bases. The V and J ends lost 3 bases and 4 bases, in that order; junction bases with no gene match: 12. The CDR3 has 16 residues. In germline, CDR1 is GTSNPN, CDR2 SVGIG (reference sequence). The CDR3 DNA reads TGTGCCTGGAGCCCCTCGAGGACAGGGGTTACCACTGAAGCTTTCTTT. Protein sequence: CAWSPSRTGVTTEAFF.

The V and J genes are TRBV12-3 or TRBV12-4 and TRBJ2-1, with TRBD1 matching 9 bases. The CDR3 is 13 amino acids. With 6 bases clipped from V and 7 bases from J, the junction kept 4 bases outside the gene matches. Here the CDR3 DNA reads TGTGCCAGCAGGGGACAGGGCTTGAATGAGCAGTTCTTC. Translated, it gives CASRGQGLNEQFF.

V is TRBV2 and J is TRBJ1-2, with TRBD1 matching 8 bases. V was clipped by 11 bases and J by 5 bases; unmatched bases: 10. Germline lookup yields CDR1 SNHLY and CDR2 FYNNEI. The CDR3 contains 13 residues. The CDR3 DNA sequence: TGTGCCGGTCGACAGGGGATTTTTTATGGCTACACCTTC. The encoded protein is CAGRQGIFYGYTF.

The J gene is TRBJ1-3, the V gene TRBV18; 7 positions match TRBD1. J was trimmed by 8 bases and V by 4 bases; bases with no gene match: 2. This CDR3 has 12 amino acids. CDR1 is KGHSH and CDR2 is LQKENI in the germline V gene. The CDR3 DNA reads as TGTGCCAGCTCACGCAGGGGGGACACCATATATTTT. This sequence encodes CASSRRGDTIYF.

The V call is TRBV3-1 (or the pseudogene TRBV3-2), the J call TRBJ1-2, with 10 bases matching TRBD1. The CDR3 totals 17 residues. The germline gives CDR1 LGHDT, CDR2 YNNKEL (reference sequence). The V segment lost 0 bases and the J segment 8 bases; nucleotides outside the gene matches: 12. The CDR3 spells CASSQEVRTGGSKGYTF. CDR3 nucleotides: TGTGCCAGCAGCCAAGAAGTAAGGACAGGGGGGAGTAAGGGCTACACCTTC.

The chain uses TRBV2 and TRBJ1-4; TRBD1 is a possible D gene (5 bases). CDR3 length: 14 amino acids. Germline CDR1 reads SNHLY; CDR2 reads FYNNEI. The V gene lost 4 bases and the J gene lost 8 bases, with 14 bases spanning the gap. The DNA of the CDR3 is TGTGCCAGCAGTGTTGCTTCGAAGGGGGAAAAACTGTTTTTT. It yields the protein CASSVASKGEKLFF.

The rearrangement joins TRBV28 to TRBJ2-3, with 14 bases matching TRBD2. The CDR3 runs 15 residues. CDR1 is MDHEN, CDR2 SYDVKM, per germline. V trimming: 3 bases; J trimming: 4 bases; junction bases outside the gene matches: 0. Here the CDR3 reads CASSLTSGGADTQYF. The CDR3 DNA reads TGTGCCAGCAGTTTGACTAGCGGGGGGGCAGATACGCAGTATTTT.

V and J are TRBV28 and TRBJ1-2; D call uncertain. Germline CDR1 is MDHEN and CDR2 is SYDVKM. The CDR3 contains 13 residues. Trimming shortened V by 7 bases and J by 3 bases, and 12 bases separated the two germline ends. CDR3 sequence: CASTLGIYYGYTF. For the CDR3, the DNA is TGTGCCAGCACCCTCGGGATTTACTATGGCTACACCTTC.

This chain joins TRBV12-3 or TRBV12-4 and TRBJ1-3, with TRBD1 as a possible D gene (6 bases). The CDR3 has 13 residues. The V and J ends lost 6 bases and 5 bases respectively, with 11 bases between them. The CDR3: CASSKQGRNTIYF. The CDR3 DNA follows: TGTGCCAGCAGCAAACAGGGTAGAAACACCATATATTTT.

The CDR3 DNA is TGTGCCAGCTCACTCGGACAGGGTGGCACCGGGGAGCTGTTTTTT. Translating it yields CASSLGQGGTGELFF. The rearrangement joins TRBV18 to TRBJ2-2, with TRBD1 matching 8 bases. The CDR3 is 15 residues long. Germline loops: CDR1 KGHSH, CDR2 LQKENI. V was clipped by 4 bases and J by 4 bases; unmatched bases: 5.

The chain links TRBV13 to TRBJ1-1, with TRBD1 identical over 8 bases. The V gene's germline CDR1 is PRHDT and CDR2 FYEKMQ (reference sequence). V lost 3 bases to trimming and J lost 5 bases; unmatched junction nucleotides: 5. The CDR3 extends over 14 amino acids. The CDR3 here is CASSFDRGGTEAFF. The CDR3 DNA reads as TGTGCCAGCAGCTTTGACAGGGGAGGAACTGAAGCTTTCTTT.

The CDR3 bases are TGTGCCAGCAGCCGGCGGGGGCCGAGGAAGAATGAGCAGTTCTTC. As protein: CASSRRGPRKNEQFF. The gene calls are TRBV3-1 (or the pseudogene TRBV3-2) and TRBJ2-1; tentatively, D is TRBD2 (7 bases). Germline V lookup: CDR1 LGHDT, CDR2 YNNKEL (reference sequence). Trimming pared 4 bases from V and 7 bases from J, leaving 17 bases between. CDR3 length: 15 residues.

The chain employs TRBV7-6 and TRBJ1-5; D is ambiguous. Germline V gives CDR1 SGHVS, CDR2 FNYEAQ. Trimming cost V 5 bases and J 4 bases, with 9 bases left between them. The CDR3 extends over 13 amino acids. The CDR3 DNA reads as TGTGCCAGCAGCCGAAGCGAGAATCAGCCCCAGCATTTT. Amino acid sequence: CASSRSENQPQHF. Full variable domain (outside the CDR3, taken from reference TRBV7-6 and TRBJ1-5): GAGVSQSPRYKVTKRGQDVALRCDPISGHVSLYWYRQALGQGPEFLTYFNYEAQQDKSGLPNDRFSAERPEGSISTLTIQRTEQRDSAMYRCASSRSENQPQHFGDGTRLSIL.

The rearrangement links TRBV3-1 (or the pseudogene TRBV3-2) to TRBJ1-6, with D hard to call. Trimming removed 4 bases from V and 7 bases from J, with 8 bases in between. Germline CDR1 LGHDT, CDR2 YNNKEL (reference sequence). There are 13 residues in the CDR3. The CDR3 spells CASSPARNSPLHF. The CDR3 DNA reads as TGTGCCAGCAGCCCCGCCAGGAATTCACCCCTCCACTTT.

The CDR3: CASTETTNSPLHF. CDR3 DNA sequence: TGCGCCAGCACCGAGACAACTAATTCACCCCTCCACTTT. The chain carries TRBV5-1 and TRBJ1-6; no firm D call. This CDR3 is built from 13 residues. CDR1 and CDR2 from the germline V gene are SGHRS and YFSETQ. The V and J ends lost 6 bases and 6 bases respectively, with 10 bases between them. Using reference TRBV5-1 and TRBJ1-6 for the parts outside the CDR3, the full variable domain is KAGVTQTPRYLIKTRGQQVTLSCSPISGHRSVSWYQQTPGQGLQFLFEYFSETQRNKGNFPGRFSGRQFSNSRSEMNVSTLELGDSALYLCASTETTNSPLHFGNGTRLTVT.

The gene calls are TRBV19 and TRBJ1-4; perhaps TRBD1 as D (6 bases). Germline values: CDR1 LNHDA, CDR2 SQIVND (reference sequence). V dropped 5 bases and J dropped 7 bases, with 8 bases sitting between them. This CDR3 is built from 12 residues. The CDR3 nucleotides read TGTGCCAGTAGTGGAGGGGGTGAAAAACTGTTTTTT. It codes for CASSGGGEKLFF.

The rearrangement links TRBV9 to TRBJ2-2; 13 bases line up with TRBD2. The V segment lost 4 bases and the J segment 4 bases; nucleotides outside the gene matches: 16. The CDR3 extends over 20 amino acids. The V gene's germline CDR1 is SGDLS and CDR2 YYNGEE. CDR3 residues: CASSSGLAGARSPGTGELFF. CDR3 nucleotides: TGTGCCAGCAGCTCCGGACTAGCGGGGGCCAGATCCCCGGGCACCGGGGAGCTGTTTTTT.

The CDR3: CASSLPGLGSPLHF. The CDR3 DNA reads as TGTGCCAGCAGTTTACCCGGGTTAGGTTCACCCCTCCACTTT. J is TRBJ1-6 and V is TRBV28; D unresolved. In germline, CDR1 is MDHEN, CDR2 SYDVKM. The CDR3 loop spans 14 amino acids. Trimming took off 2 bases at V and 9 bases at J, with 11 bases between the two ends.

The rearrangement uses TRBV5-1 and TRBJ1-1; D is ambiguous. Per germline, CDR1 SGHRS and CDR2 YFSETQ. The CDR3 is 14 amino acids. V was trimmed by 4 bases and J by 6 bases, leaving 16 bases between them. The CDR3 DNA reads TGCGCCAGCAGCCTGACGAGGATTGGCGCTGAAGCTTTCTTT. The encoded protein is CASSLTRIGAEAFF.

The chain carries TRBV5-1 and TRBJ2-3; TRBD2 matches 8 bases. This CDR3 has 13 amino acids. Trimming cost V 8 bases and J 5 bases; bases outside gene matches: 7. Germline CDR1 is SGHRS and CDR2 is YFSETQ. CDR3 in amino acids: CASRTSSGDTQYF. The CDR3 bases are TGCGCCAGTAGGACTAGCTCGGGAGATACGCAGTATTTT.

The V and J genes are TRBV20-1 and TRBJ2-3; 8 bases are a match to TRBD2. Trimming at V came to 3 bases and at J to 2 bases, leaving 4 bases not matched to a gene. Germline V gene data show CDR1 as DFQATT and CDR2 as SNEGSKA (reference sequence). The CDR3 is made up of 14 amino acids. The CDR3 region has the DNA TGCAGTGCTAGTCCGGGGGGGATCACAGATACGCAGTATTTT. As protein: CSASPGGITDTQYF.

The chain combines TRBV18 with TRBJ1-1; 11 bases align to TRBD1. The CDR3 has 16 amino acids. The trim removed 3 bases at V and 4 bases at J, leaving 7 bases unmatched. CDR1 is KGHSH, CDR2 LQKENI, per germline. This CDR3 is CASSPADRGLSTEAFF. The CDR3 DNA is TGTGCCAGCTCACCCGCGGACAGGGGGCTTAGCACTGAAGCTTTCTTT. The variable domain in full, with the rest retrieved from reference TRBV18 and TRBJ1-1, is NAGVMQNPRHLVRRRGQEARLRCSPMKGHSHVYWYRQLPEEGLKFMVYLQKENIIDESGMPKERFSAEFPKEGPSILRIQQVVRGDSAAYFCASSPADRGLSTEAFFGQGTRLTVV.

This rearrangement joins TRBV12-3 or TRBV12-4 to TRBJ1-2, with 7 bases identical to TRBD1. J gave up 6 bases and V 8 bases, and 6 bases lay outside the gene matches. This CDR3 spans 12 amino acids. Written as DNA, the CDR3 is TGTGCCAGCCAACAGGGGCAGGATGGCTACACCTTC. This encodes CASQQGQDGYTF.

The chain recombines TRBV29-1 with TRBJ1-2; weak D call: TRBD1 (5 bases). The germline gives CDR1 SQVTM, CDR2 ANQGSEA. CDR3 length: 11 residues. V was cut by 7 bases and J by 5 bases, with 11 bases left in between. CDR3 amino acids: CSAGGAYGYTF. The CDR3 nucleotides read TGCAGCGCCGGGGGAGCGTATGGCTACACCTTC.

The chain is built from TRBV4-2 and TRBJ2-3; unclear D gene. Germline values: CDR1 LGHNA, CDR2 YNFKEQ. The CDR3 is 14 residues long. Trimming cost V 4 bases and J 2 bases, with 10 bases left between them. The CDR3 region has the DNA TGTGCCAGCAGCCGTAACTGGATCACAGATACGCAGTATTTT. Translated, it gives CASSRNWITDTQYF.

This chain connects TRBV5-1 to TRBJ1-4, with a tentative D call TRBD1 (6 bases). Trimming removed 3 bases at V and 2 bases at J, with 8 bases between. The CDR3 loop spans 14 amino acids. CDR1 is SGHRS, CDR2 YFSETQ, per germline. Here the CDR3 reads CASSSGATNEKLFF. CDR3 coding DNA: TGCGCCAGCAGCTCGGGGGCGACTAATGAAAAACTGTTTTTT. The full variable domain, completed using reference TRBV5-1 and TRBJ1-4, is KAGVTQTPRYLIKTRGQQVTLSCSPISGHRSVSWYQQTPGQGLQFLFEYFSETQRNKGNFPGRFSGRQFSNSRSEMNVSTLELGDSALYLCASSSGATNEKLFFGSGTQLSVL.